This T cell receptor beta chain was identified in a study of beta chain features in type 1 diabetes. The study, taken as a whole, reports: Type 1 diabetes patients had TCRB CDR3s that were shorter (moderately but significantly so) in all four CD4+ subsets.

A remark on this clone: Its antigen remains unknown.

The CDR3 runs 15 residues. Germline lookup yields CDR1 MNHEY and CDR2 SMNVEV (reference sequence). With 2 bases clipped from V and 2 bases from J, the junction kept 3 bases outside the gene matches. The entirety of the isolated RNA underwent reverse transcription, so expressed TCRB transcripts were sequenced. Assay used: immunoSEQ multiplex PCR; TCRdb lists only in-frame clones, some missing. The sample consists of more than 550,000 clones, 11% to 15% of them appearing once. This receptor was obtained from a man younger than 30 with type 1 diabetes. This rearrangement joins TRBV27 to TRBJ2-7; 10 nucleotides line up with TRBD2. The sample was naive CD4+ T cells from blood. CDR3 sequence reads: CASSLRLAGAYEQYF. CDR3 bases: TGTGCCAGCAGTTTACGGCTAGCGGGAGCCTACGAGCAGTACTTC.